Presented here are 22 T cell receptor beta chains from one specimen sequenced in a study of T-cell reconstitution after alpha-beta-depleted transplantation in children. The TCRbeta library incorporated unique molecular identifiers. Using its own MiXCR run on the PCR reads, TCRdb lists one record per CDR3 protein. The sample carries under 450,000 distinct CDR3 sequences, 16% recorded once. Here the sequenced sample was PBMCs, mostly from graft donor cells, taken 360 days after TCRalphabeta/CD19-depleted stem cell transplant. The receptors come from a boy in the first two years of life who had a stem cell transplant for Wiskott-Aldrich syndrome, so the T cells may come from the graft donor.

This clonotype has only a few counts. The V gene is TRBV6-5, the J gene TRBJ2-3; TRBD2 is a possible D gene (5 bases). The V gene lost 0 bases and the J gene lost 5 bases, with 15 bases spanning the gap. Germline lookup yields CDR1 MNHEY and CDR2 SVGAGI. This CDR3 has 16 amino acids. As DNA, the CDR3 is TGTGCCAGCAGTTACTCGAGGGCAGTTCTTGGAGATACGCAGTATTTT. Translated: CASSYSRAVLGDTQYF.

Details on this clonotype: One junction end does not reproduce the germline sequence, and a read error may be involved. The chain uses TRBV5-4 and TRBJ2-3; 8 nucleotides match TRBD2. CDR3 length equals 19 residues. Germline values: CDR1 SGHNT, CDR2 YYREEE (reference sequence). CDR3 bases: TGCGCCAGCAGCTTGAGGAAGTACGGGAGGGTTGGGAGCACAGATACGCAGTATTTT. This translates into CASSLRKYGRVGSTDTQYF.

This clonotype was counted a few times. CDR3 amino acids: CASSLPTGRLGNTIYF. As DNA, the CDR3 is TGTGCCAGCAGCTTACCCACAGGGCGGCTCGGAAACACCATATATTTT. This rearrangement joins TRBV7-2 to TRBJ1-3; TRBD1 might be the D (6 bases). The CDR3 has 16 residues. Deletions cut 2 bases from V and 4 bases from J, with 15 bases between. Germline V gene lookup returns CDR1 SGHTA and CDR2 FQGNSA.

The chain couples TRBV5-6 to TRBJ2-5; 8 bases agree with TRBD1. There are 14 residues in the CDR3. Germline CDR1 and CDR2: SGHDT and YYEEEE. With V trimmed by 3 bases and J by 5 bases, 6 bases remained unmatched. CDR3 bases: TGTGCCAGCAGCTGGTGGACAGGGAAGGAGACCCAGTACTTC. Protein sequence: CASSWWTGKETQYF.

The chain has TRBV29-1 and TRBJ2-1; 14 nucleotides align to TRBD2. Per the germline V gene, CDR1 is SQVTM and CDR2 is ANQGSEA. Trimming at V came to 7 bases and at J to 15 bases, leaving 14 bases not matched to a gene. This CDR3 spans 14 amino acids. The CDR3 DNA reads TGCAGCGCCCTAGGACTAGCGGGAGGTCCTGTCGGGTTCTTC. Its translation: CSALGLAGGPVGFF.

The chain uses TRBV10-2 and TRBJ2-3; D tentatively reads TRBD1 or TRBD2 (6 bases each). With 3 bases removed from V and 4 bases from J, the gap between germline ends came to 11 bases. Germline CDR1 WSHSY, CDR2 SAAADI. This CDR3 is 14 amino acids long. CDR3 region: CASSERGAPDTQYF. The DNA of the CDR3 is TGCGCCAGCAGTGAAAGGGGGGCCCCAGATACGCAGTATTTT.

This clonotype has just a few counts. The CDR3 DNA sequence: TGTGCCAGCAGCTATCTCGGACTAGCGGGGGACCAAGAGACCCAGTACTTC. Protein product: CASSYLGLAGDQETQYF. V gene TRBV11-2 combines with J gene TRBJ2-5, with TRBD2 matching 13 bases. This CDR3 region has 17 residues. Germline CDR1 SGHAT, CDR2 FQNNGV. V was clipped by 4 bases and J by 0 bases; unmatched bases: 5.

V usage is TRBV27 and J usage is TRBJ1-2; maybe TRBD1 (6 bases). This CDR3 is built from 13 residues. Germline loops: CDR1 MNHEY, CDR2 SMNVEV (reference sequence). The V end was cut by 4 bases, the J end by 8 bases, with 14 bases between. CDR3 coding DNA: TGTGCCAGCAGTTCCCCTGGGGGCTTGGGCTACACCTTC. Encoded protein: CASSSPGGLGYTF.

This chain uses TRBV11-1 with TRBJ2-1; 10 bases fit TRBD2. The ends lost 5 bases at V and 3 bases at J; junction bases unmatched: 13. Germline lookup yields CDR1 SGHAT and CDR2 FQDESV (reference sequence). The CDR3 runs to 18 residues. The CDR3 here is CASSLYALAGALYNEQFF. In nucleotides, the CDR3 is TGTGCCAGCAGCCTTTACGCTCTAGCGGGAGCCCTCTACAATGAGCAGTTCTTC.

This chain joins TRBV28 and TRBJ2-7; 7 bases line up with TRBD2. The CDR3 covers 13 residues. CDR1 and CDR2 (germline): MDHEN, SYDVKM. J was trimmed by 0 bases and V by 11 bases; bases with no gene match: 7. The CDR3: CAGRESSSYEQYF. CDR3 in DNA: TGTGCCGGGCGGGAGAGCAGCTCCTACGAGCAGTACTTC.

This clonotype was counted between two and nine times. V usage is TRBV11-2 and J usage is TRBJ2-1; 7 nucleotides align to TRBD1. The ends lost 4 bases at V and 4 bases at J; junction bases unmatched: 7. The V gene's germline CDR1 is SGHAT and CDR2 FQNNGV. CDR3 length: 15 residues. The CDR3 sequence: CASSSTGVGYNEQFF. CDR3 coding DNA: TGTGCCAGCAGCTCAACAGGGGTTGGATACAATGAGCAGTTCTTC.

This clonotype has only a few counts. A much more abundant neighbour one base away suggests this may be a read error. This chain connects TRBV2 to TRBJ2-2, with D tentatively TRBD2 (6 bases). Germline V gives CDR1 SNHLY, CDR2 FYNNEI. The CDR3 sequence is 13 residues long. The V and J ends lost 8 bases and 4 bases respectively, with 11 bases between them. CDR3 sequence (DNA): TGTGCCAGCGGCCGGCGGGGCACCGGGGAGCTGTTTTTT. Its protein is CASGRRGTGELFF.

This clonotype was seen just once. This rearrangement joins TRBV30 to TRBJ2-3, with a possible D match to TRBD2 (5 bases). CDR3 size: 12 residues. CDR1 is GTSNPN and CDR2 is SVGIG in the germline V gene (reference sequence). Trimming stripped 5 bases from V and 7 bases from J, with 13 bases between. CDR3 DNA: TGTGCCTGGCTTGGAGGTGCACATACGCAGTATTTT. The encoded protein is CAWLGGAHTQYF. The full variable domain, completed using reference TRBV30 and TRBJ2-3, is SQTIHQWPATLVQPVGSPLSLECTVEGTSNPNLYWYRQAAGRGLQLLFYSVGIGQISSEVPQNLSASRPQDRQFILSSKKLLLSDSGFYLCAWLGGAHTQYFGPGTRLTVL.

The V call is TRBV6-5, the J call TRBJ2-1, with TRBD2 matching over 10 bases. CDR3 length: 17 residues. Germline V CDR1 and CDR2: MNHEY, SVGAGI. With 2 bases clipped from V and 2 bases from J, the junction kept 6 bases outside the gene matches. CDR3 region: CASSYGVSGGPYNEQFF. The CDR3 nucleotides read TGTGCCAGCAGTTACGGCGTTAGCGGGGGGCCCTACAATGAGCAGTTCTTC.

The chain combines TRBV12-3 or TRBV12-4 with TRBJ2-5; 7 bases are a match to TRBD1. The CDR3 has 18 residues. Losses at the gene ends were 1 base for V and 3 bases for J; bases not matched to a gene: 14. In DNA, the CDR3 is TGTGCCAGCAGTTTAGTCCGGAACAGGGGAGTTGATGAAGAGACCCAGTACTTC. Its protein is CASSLVRNRGVDEETQYF.

The rearrangement joins TRBV5-1 to TRBJ2-1; a possible D gene is TRBD1 (5 bases). The ends were cut back, 0 bases at V and 6 bases at J, with 10 bases in the middle. The CDR3 runs 14 residues. CDR1 and CDR2 from the germline V gene are SGHRS and YFSETQ. CDR3 amino acids: CASSLVGRRNEQFF. In DNA form, the CDR3 reads TGCGCCAGCAGCTTGGTGGGGCGCCGCAATGAGCAGTTCTTC.

This clonotype was observed a handful of times. The chain couples TRBV7-2 to TRBJ2-3; D assignment may be TRBD1 or TRBD2 (5 bases each). Germline V CDR1 and CDR2: SGHTA, FQGNSA. V gave up 0 bases and J gave up 0 bases, with 10 bases separating them. The CDR3 contains 16 residues. The CDR3 coding sequence is TGTGCCAGCAGCTTAGCGGGACGGCCTAGCACAGATACGCAGTATTTT. Translation gives CASSLAGRPSTDTQYF.

This clonotype was observed a handful of times. V usage is TRBV11-2 and J usage is TRBJ2-7; D might be TRBD1 or TRBD2, each matching 6 bases. Germline V lookup: CDR1 SGHAT, CDR2 FQNNGV. The germline V and J ends were trimmed by 5 bases and 0 bases, with 20 bases remaining between them. The CDR3 runs 17 residues. The CDR3 DNA sequence: TGTGCCAGCAGCCTAGTGCCGAGGGGGACTGTCTCCTACGAGCAGTACTTC. This translates into CASSLVPRGTVSYEQYF.

Many counts were recorded for this clonotype. This chain connects TRBV7-2 to TRBJ2-3; 7 bases align to TRBD2. This CDR3 has 15 amino acids. Germline assignment: CDR1 SGHTA and CDR2 FQGNSA. Trimming cost V 5 bases and J 3 bases; bases outside gene matches: 8. The CDR3 loop reads CASSPWTSGTDTQYF. The CDR3 nucleotides read TGTGCCAGCAGCCCTTGGACTAGTGGTACAGATACGCAGTATTTT.

The chain joins TRBV5-1 to TRBJ2-5; TRBD2 matches 9 bases. The CDR3 sequence is 18 residues long. The germline CDR1 and CDR2 sequences are SGHRS and YFSETQ. The V and J ends lost 6 bases and 4 bases, in that order; junction bases with no gene match: 19. As DNA, the CDR3 is TGCGCCAGCAAGGGGGAATTTGTTAGCGGGAGAAGTGGAGAGACCCAGTACTTC. It specifies CASKGEFVSGRSGETQYF. The full variable domain, in which reference TRBV5-1 and TRBJ2-5 provide the parts outside the CDR3, is KAGVTQTPRYLIKTRGQQVTLSCSPISGHRSVSWYQQTPGQGLQFLFEYFSETQRNKGNFPGRFSGRQFSNSRSEMNVSTLELGDSALYLCASKGEFVSGRSGETQYFGPGTRLLVL.

J is TRBJ2-3 and V is TRBV25-1; no clear D gene. The V and J ends lost 1 base and 14 bases respectively, with 16 bases between them. Germline CDR1 reads MGHDK; CDR2 reads SYGVNS. The CDR3 consists of 13 residues. CDR3 loop: CASSEFKVQRRYF. In nucleotides, the CDR3 is TGTGCCAGCAGTGAATTTAAGGTCCAACGTAGGTATTTT.

This clonotype came up a few times. The chain employs TRBV7-9 and TRBJ1-5; 12 positions match TRBD1. The V gene end was trimmed by 4 bases and the J gene end by 2 bases; junction bases not matched to a gene: 3. The germline gives CDR1 SEHNR, CDR2 FQNEAQ (reference sequence). The CDR3 consists of 16 residues. CDR3 DNA sequence: TGTGCCAGCAGCTGGGGACAGGGGGCGGGCAATCAGCCCCAGCATTTT. Translating it yields CASSWGQGAGNQPQHF.